This T cell receptor (beta chain) was sequenced in a study of blood T cell repertoires in COVID-19. Overall study: Sources were T cells, B-cell-depleted T cells, or PBMCs; the material itself was cDNA or gDNA.

This clone was seen just once. Per the original data handling: By means of reference gene primer amplification, nucleated cell counts were estimated. The repertoire was sequenced with immunoSEQ multiplex PCR; TCRdb's copy has only in-frame clones and lacks some. The V and J calls and clone size are taken from that table; D and trimming were inferred from the DNA. This sample has a few hundred thousand clones, with around 84% found just once. Trimming cost V 4 bases and J 8 bases, with 11 bases left between them. CDR3 length equals 12 residues. In germline, CDR1 is LGHDT, CDR2 YNNKEL (reference sequence). Membership in each cohort depended on participant-reported clinical history.

Sequences were obtained from PBMCs or T cells enriched from blood (not recorded which). This receptor was obtained from a young woman who had recovered from COVID-19. The chain joins TRBV3-1 (or the pseudogene TRBV3-2) to TRBJ1-2; maybe TRBD1 (5 bases). CDR3 nucleotides: TGTGCCAGCAGCCCCAGGGATGGGGGCTACACCTTC. As protein: CASSPRDGGYTF.